This paragraph reports one T cell receptor beta chain. These data belong to a study of blood T cell repertoires in COVID-19. Turning to the study itself: Sites in the United States, Italy and Spain provided acute and convalescent COVID-19 samples. PBMCs, B-cell-depleted T cells, or T cells were the source of the cDNA or gDNA that made up the material.

Authors' methods: The assay estimated nucleated cells by amplifying reference gene primers. Clones were read by immunoSEQ multiplex PCR, and TCRdb kept only the in-frame ones, dropping some. From that table come the V and J calls and clone size; the DNA was used to work out D and trimming. The table includes around 180,000 clones, 70% to 90% detected once. The V gene's germline CDR1 is MGHRA and CDR2 YSYEKL. The CDR3 has 15 amino acids. Deletions cut 3 bases from V and 0 bases from J, with 12 bases between. Sequencing was carried out using peripheral blood. This clonotype was obtained from a middle-aged man with active or convalescent COVID-19. The rearrangement links TRBV4-1 to TRBJ2-7; D might be TRBD1 (5 bases). CDR3 sequence (DNA): TGCGCCAGCAGCCAGGGGCCTTCCTCCTCCTACGAGCAGTACTTC. Its protein product is CASSQGPSSSYEQYF.